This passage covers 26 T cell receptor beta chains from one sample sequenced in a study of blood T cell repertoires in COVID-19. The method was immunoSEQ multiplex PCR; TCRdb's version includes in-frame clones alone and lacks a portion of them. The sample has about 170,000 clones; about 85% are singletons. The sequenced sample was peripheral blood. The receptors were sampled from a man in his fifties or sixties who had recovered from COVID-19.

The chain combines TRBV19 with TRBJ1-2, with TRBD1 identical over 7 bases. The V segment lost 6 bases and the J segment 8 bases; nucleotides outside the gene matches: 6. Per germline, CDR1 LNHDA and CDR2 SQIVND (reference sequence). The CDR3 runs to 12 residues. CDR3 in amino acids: CASRETGRGYTF. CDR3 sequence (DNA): TGTGCCAGTAGGGAGACAGGGAGAGGCTACACCTTC.

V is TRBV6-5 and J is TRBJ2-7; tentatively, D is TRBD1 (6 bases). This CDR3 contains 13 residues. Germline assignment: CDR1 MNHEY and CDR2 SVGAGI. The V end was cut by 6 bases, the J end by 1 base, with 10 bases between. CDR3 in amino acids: CASRGTRSYEQYF. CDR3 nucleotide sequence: TGTGCCAGCAGGGGGACACGGTCCTACGAGCAGTACTTC.

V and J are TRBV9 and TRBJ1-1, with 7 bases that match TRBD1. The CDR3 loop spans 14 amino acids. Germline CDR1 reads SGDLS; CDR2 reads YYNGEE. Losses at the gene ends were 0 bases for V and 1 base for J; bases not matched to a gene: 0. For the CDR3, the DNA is TGTGCCAGCAGCGTAGGACAGGGGAACACTGAAGCTTTCTTT. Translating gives CASSVGQGNTEAFF. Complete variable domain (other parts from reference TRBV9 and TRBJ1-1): DSGVTQTPKHLITATGQRVTLRCSPRSGDLSVYWYQQSLDQGLQFLIQYYNGEERAKGNILERFSAQQFPDLHSELNLSSLELGDSALYFCASSVGQGNTEAFFGQGTRLTVV.

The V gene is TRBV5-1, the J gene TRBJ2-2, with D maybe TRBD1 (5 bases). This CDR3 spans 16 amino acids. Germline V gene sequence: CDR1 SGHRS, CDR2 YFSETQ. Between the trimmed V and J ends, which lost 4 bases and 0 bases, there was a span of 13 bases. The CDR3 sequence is CASSPTGVANTGELFF. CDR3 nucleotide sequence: TGCGCCAGCAGCCCAACAGGAGTCGCGAACACCGGGGAGCTGTTTTTT.

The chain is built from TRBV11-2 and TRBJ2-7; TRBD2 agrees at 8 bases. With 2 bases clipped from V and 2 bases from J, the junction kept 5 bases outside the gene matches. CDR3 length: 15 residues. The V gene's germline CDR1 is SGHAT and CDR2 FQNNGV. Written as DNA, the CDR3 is TGTGCCAGCAGCTTAAGCGGGGGTATGGCCTACGAGCAGTACTTC. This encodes CASSLSGGMAYEQYF. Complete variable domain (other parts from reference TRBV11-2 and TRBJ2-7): EAGVAQSPRYKIIEKRQSVAFWCNPISGHATLYWYQQILGQGPKLLIQFQNNGVVDDSQLPKDRFSAERLKGVDSTLKIQPAKLEDSAVYLCASSLSGGMAYEQYFGPGTRLTVT.

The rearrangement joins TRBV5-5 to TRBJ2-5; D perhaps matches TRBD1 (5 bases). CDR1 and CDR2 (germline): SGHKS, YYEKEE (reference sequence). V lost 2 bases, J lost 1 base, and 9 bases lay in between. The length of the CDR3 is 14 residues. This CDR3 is CASSFGHLQETQYF. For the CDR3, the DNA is TGTGCCAGCAGCTTTGGACACCTCCAAGAGACCCAGTACTTC.

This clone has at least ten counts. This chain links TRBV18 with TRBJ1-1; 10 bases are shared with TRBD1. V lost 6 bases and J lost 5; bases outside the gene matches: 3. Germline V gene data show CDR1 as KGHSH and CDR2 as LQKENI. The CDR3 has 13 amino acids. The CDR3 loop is CASSPGQGTEAFF. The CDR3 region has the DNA TGTGCCAGCTCGCCGGGACAGGGGACTGAAGCTTTCTTT.

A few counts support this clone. The CDR3 region is CASSHRTPGGDGYTF. DNA for the CDR3: TGCGCCAGCAGTCATAGGACCCCCGGCGGGGATGGCTACACCTTC. The rearrangement links TRBV23-1 to TRBJ1-2, with D unresolved. TRBV23-1 is an open reading frame whose function is uncertain. The CDR3 totals 15 residues. With 3 bases removed from V and 6 bases from J, the gap between germline ends came to 17 bases.

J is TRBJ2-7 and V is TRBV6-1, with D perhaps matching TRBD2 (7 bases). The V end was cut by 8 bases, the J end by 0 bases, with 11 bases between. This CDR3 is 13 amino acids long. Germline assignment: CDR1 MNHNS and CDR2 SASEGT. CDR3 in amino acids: CASGGASSYEQYF. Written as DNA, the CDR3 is TGTGCCAGCGGGGGGGCGAGCTCCTACGAGCAGTACTTC.

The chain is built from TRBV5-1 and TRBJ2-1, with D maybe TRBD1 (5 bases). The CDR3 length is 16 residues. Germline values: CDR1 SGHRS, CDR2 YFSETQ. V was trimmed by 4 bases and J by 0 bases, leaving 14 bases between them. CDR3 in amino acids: CASSPLTDSSYNEQFF. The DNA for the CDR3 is TGCGCCAGCAGCCCATTGACAGACAGCTCCTACAATGAGCAGTTCTTC.

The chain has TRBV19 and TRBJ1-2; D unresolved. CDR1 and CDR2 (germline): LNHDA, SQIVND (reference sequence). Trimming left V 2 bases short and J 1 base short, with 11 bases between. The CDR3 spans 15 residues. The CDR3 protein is CASSIRSAGNYGYTF. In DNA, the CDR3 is TGTGCCAGTAGTATAAGGTCGGCGGGTAACTATGGCTACACCTTC.

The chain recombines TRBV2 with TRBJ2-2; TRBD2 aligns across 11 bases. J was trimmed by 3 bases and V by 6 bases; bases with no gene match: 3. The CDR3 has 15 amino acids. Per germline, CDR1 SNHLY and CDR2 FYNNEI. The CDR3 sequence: CASRGTSGDTGELFF. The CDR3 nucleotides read TGTGCCAGCAGGGGGACTAGCGGTGACACCGGGGAGCTGTTTTTT.

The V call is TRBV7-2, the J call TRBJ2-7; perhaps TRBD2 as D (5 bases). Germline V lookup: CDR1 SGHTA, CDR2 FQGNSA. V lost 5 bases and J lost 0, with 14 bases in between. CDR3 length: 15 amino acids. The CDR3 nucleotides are TGTGCCAGCAGCCCAACGGGGTCTAGCTCCTACGAGCAGTACTTC. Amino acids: CASSPTGSSSYEQYF.

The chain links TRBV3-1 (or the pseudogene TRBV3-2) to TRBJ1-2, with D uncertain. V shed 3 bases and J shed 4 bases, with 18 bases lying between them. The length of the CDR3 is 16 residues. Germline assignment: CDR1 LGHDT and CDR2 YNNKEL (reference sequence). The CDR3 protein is CASSHRMWSSGYGYTF. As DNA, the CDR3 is TGTGCCAGCAGCCACAGAATGTGGAGCTCCGGCTATGGCTACACCTTC.

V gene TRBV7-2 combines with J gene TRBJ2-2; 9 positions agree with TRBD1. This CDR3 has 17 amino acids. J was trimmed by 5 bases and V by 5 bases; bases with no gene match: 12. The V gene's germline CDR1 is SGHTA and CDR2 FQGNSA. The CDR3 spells CASSPRSQGATTGELFF. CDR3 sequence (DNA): TGTGCCAGCAGCCCCAGATCACAGGGGGCGACGACCGGGGAGCTGTTTTTT.

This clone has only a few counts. The CDR3 loop reads CASSENGQISEQYF. CDR3 coding DNA: TGTGCCAGCAGCGAAAACGGACAGATCTCCGAGCAGTACTTC. The chain is built from TRBV5-6 and TRBJ2-7, with a tentative D call TRBD1 (6 bases). This CDR3 comprises 14 residues. V lost 4 bases and J 6 bases, leaving 17 bases between the germline ends. The germline gives CDR1 SGHDT, CDR2 YYEEEE. The full variable domain, completed using reference TRBV5-6 and TRBJ2-7, is DAGVTQSPTHLIKTRGQQVTLRCSPKSGHDTVSWYQQALGQGPQFIFQYYEEEERQRGNFPDRFSGHQFPNYSSELNVNALLLGDSALYLCASSENGQISEQYFGPGTRLTVT.

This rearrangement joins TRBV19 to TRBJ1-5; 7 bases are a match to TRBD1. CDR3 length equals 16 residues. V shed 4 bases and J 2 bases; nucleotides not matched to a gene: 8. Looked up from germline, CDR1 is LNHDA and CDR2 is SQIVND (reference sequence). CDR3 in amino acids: CASSTDRVGGNQPQHF. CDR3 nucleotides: TGTGCCAGTAGTACTGACAGGGTTGGTGGCAATCAGCCCCAGCATTTT.

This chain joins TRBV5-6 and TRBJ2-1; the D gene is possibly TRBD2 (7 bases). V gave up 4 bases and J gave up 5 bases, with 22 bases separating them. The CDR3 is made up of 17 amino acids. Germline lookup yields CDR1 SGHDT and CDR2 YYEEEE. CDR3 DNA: TGTGCCAGCAGCCCAATATCGGGGGGCTTCGAGGACAATGAGCAGTTCTTC. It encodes CASSPISGGFEDNEQFF.

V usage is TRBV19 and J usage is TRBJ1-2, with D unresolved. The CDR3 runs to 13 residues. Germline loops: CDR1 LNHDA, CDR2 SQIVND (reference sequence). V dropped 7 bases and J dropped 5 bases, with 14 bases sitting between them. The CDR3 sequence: CASTPGEGYGYTF. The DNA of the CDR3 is TGTGCCAGTACCCCCGGCGAGGGTTATGGCTACACCTTC.

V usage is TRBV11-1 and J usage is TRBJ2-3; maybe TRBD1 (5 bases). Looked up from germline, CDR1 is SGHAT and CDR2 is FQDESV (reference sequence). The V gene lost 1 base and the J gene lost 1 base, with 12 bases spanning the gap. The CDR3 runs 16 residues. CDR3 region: CASSLGSGWGTDTQYF. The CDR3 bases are TGTGCCAGCAGCTTAGGCTCAGGGTGGGGCACAGATACGCAGTATTTT.

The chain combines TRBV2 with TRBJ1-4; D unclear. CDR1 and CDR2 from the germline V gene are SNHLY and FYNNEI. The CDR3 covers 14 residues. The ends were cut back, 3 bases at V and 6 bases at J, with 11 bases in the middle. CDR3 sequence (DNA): TGTGCCAGCAGTGAGACGGAGTTCCATGAAAAACTGTTTTTT. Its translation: CASSETEFHEKLFF.

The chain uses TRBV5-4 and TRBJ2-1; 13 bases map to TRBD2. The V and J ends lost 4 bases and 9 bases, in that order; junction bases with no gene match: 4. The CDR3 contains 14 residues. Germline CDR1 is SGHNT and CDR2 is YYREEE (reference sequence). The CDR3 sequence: CASSLGLAGFEQFF. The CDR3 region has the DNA TGTGCCAGCAGCCTGGGACTAGCGGGGTTTGAGCAGTTCTTC.

As DNA, the CDR3 is TGTGCCAGCAGCTTGACCCTATTCGCAAGTACTGAAGCTTTCTTT. It translates to CASSLTLFASTEAFF. This chain links TRBV5-8 with TRBJ1-1; D remains ambiguous. CDR1 and CDR2 from the germline V gene are SGHTS and YDEGEE. Trimming pared 1 base from V and 5 bases from J, leaving 15 bases between. This CDR3 contains 15 residues.

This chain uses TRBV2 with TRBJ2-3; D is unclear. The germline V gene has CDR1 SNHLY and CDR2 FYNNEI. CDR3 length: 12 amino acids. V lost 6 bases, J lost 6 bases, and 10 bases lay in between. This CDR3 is CASRRESDTQYF. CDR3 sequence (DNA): TGTGCCAGCAGGCGAGAAAGCGATACGCAGTATTTT.

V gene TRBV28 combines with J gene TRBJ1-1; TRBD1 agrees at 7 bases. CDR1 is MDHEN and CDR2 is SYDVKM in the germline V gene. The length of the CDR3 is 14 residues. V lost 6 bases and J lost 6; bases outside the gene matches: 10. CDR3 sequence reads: CASRKTGDVAEAFF. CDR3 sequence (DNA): TGTGCCAGCAGAAAAACAGGGGACGTGGCTGAAGCTTTCTTT.

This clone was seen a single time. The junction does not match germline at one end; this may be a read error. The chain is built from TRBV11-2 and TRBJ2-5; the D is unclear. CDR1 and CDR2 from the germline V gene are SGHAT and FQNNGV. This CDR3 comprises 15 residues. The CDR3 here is CASRLAFTSQETQYF. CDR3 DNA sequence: TGTGCCAGCAGATTAGCTTTTACAAGTCAAGAGACCCAGTACTTC.